Listed below are T cell receptor beta chains from one sample, sequenced in a study of T cells in Graves' hyperthyroidism and ophthalmopathy. TCRdb re-called the multiplex PCR reads with MiXCR, one entry per CDR3 protein. The table includes more than 300,000 distinct CDR3 sequences, 15% to 20% detected once. The specimen sequenced was blood. These receptors all stem from a woman aged 25 to 45 with Graves' hyperthyroidism that later progressed to Graves' ophthalmopathy. Both conserved end residues are part of each CDR3. Each record gives: clone size, D gene, J gene, V gene, CDR3 length, CDR3 DNA, CDR3 protein. D genes are given only for firm matches. Clone size appears in some rows only: once, few, many, or a class for an expanded clone.

NA NA TRBJ2-5 TRBV7-2 12 TGTGCCAGCAGCTTAGCAGAGTGGGCCCAGTACTTC CASSLAEWAQYF
NA NA TRBJ1-4 TRBV4-2 15 TGTGCCAGCAGCCCCGAGACTTTCGTGAATGAAAAACTGTTTTTT CASSPETFVNEKLFF
many NA TRBJ1-1 TRBV20-1 16 TGCAGTGCTAGAGCCGTGTTAAGGGGGACGTCCACTGAAGCTTTCTTT CSARAVLRGTSTEAFF
many NA TRBJ1-1 TRBV18 14 TGTGCCAGCTCAAAAGGGCGGGGGAACACTGAAGCTTTCTTT CASSKGRGNTEAFF
few NA TRBJ1-5 TRBV6-1 16 TGTGCCAGCAGCCCATGGGGGGGAGGCTTCAATCAGCCCCAGCATTTT CASSPWGGGFNQPQHF
NA NA TRBJ2-7 TRBV27 14 TGTGCCAGCATGTCATATGTCCAGTCCTACGAGCAGCACTTC CASMSYVQSYEQHF
NA NA TRBJ2-7 TRBV3-1 16 TGTGCCAGCAGCCAAGATATGGGGACGGGGGTTTACGAGCAGTACTTC CASSQDMGTGVYEQYF
many NA TRBJ1-5 TRBV6-1 15 TGTGCCAGCAGTGAATCGGGAGGGGGGCATCAGCCCCAGCATTTT CASSESGGGHQPQHF
few NA TRBJ1-5 TRBV7-8 16 TGTGCCAGCAGCTTGTCCGCAGGCCAGTGGAATCAGCCCCAGCATTTT CASSLSAGQWNQPQHF
NA TRBD2 TRBJ2-7 TRBV18 15 TGTGCCAGCTCACCGATGAGCGGGAGTGGTAACGAGCAGTACTTC CASSPMSGSGNEQYF
NA NA TRBJ1-3 TRBV7-2 15 TGTGCCAGCAGCCAGGCAATGGGCTCTGGAAACACCATATATTTT CASSQAMGSGNTIYF
many NA TRBJ1-1 TRBV19 14 TGTGCCAGTAGTATGAGTCGAGGGAACACTGAAGCTTTCTTT CASSMSRGNTEAFF
many NA TRBJ2-5 TRBV24-1 14 TGTGCCACCAGTGGTGGGCCCCTTCAAGAGACCCAGTACTTC CATSGGPLQETQYF
many TRBD1 TRBJ2-5 TRBV30 12 TGTGCCTGGAGTGGGACAGGGGGCGCCCAGTACTTC CAWSGTGGAQYF
many TRBD2 TRBJ2-7 TRBV13 14 TGTGCCAGCACCCTCGGCGGGAGCCGCTACGAGCAGTACTTC CASTLGGSRYEQYF
NA NA TRBJ2-3 TRBV11-2 14 TGTGCCAGCAGCTTAGGGATGGCATCTGATACGCAGTATTTT CASSLGMASDTQYF
few NA TRBJ2-1 TRBV19 16 TGTGCCAGTAGTATAGCGGTCAGGGGAGGGCAGAATGAGCAGTTCTTC CASSIAVRGGQNEQFF
many TRBD2 TRBJ2-1 TRBV28 14 TGTGCCAGCAGTTCCTCCTGGCGGGGGGGGGAGCAGTTCTTC CASSSSWRGGEQFF
many NA TRBJ2-2 TRBV19 14 TGTGCCAGTAGTATTTATGGGGAGACCGGGGAGCTGTTTTTT CASSIYGETGELFF
few NA TRBJ2-7 TRBV10-1 13 TGCGCCAGCAGTGAGTCCAGGGTACGCGAGCAGTACTTC CASSESRVREQYF
many TRBD1 TRBJ2-7 TRBV20-1 16 TGCAGTGCTAGAGTGGTTTCGGGGACAGAACCCTACGAGCAGTACTTC CSARVVSGTEPYEQYF
NA TRBD2 TRBJ2-7 TRBV5-1 15 TGCGCCAGCAGTAAGAAGGCGGGAGCGTGGAACGAGCAGTACTTC CASSKKAGAWNEQYF
many NA TRBJ2-7 TRBV2 13 TGTGCCAGCAGCGTGACTAGGACCTACGAGCAGTACTTC CASSVTRTYEQYF
many NA TRBJ2-1 TRBV11-2 14 TGTGCCAGCAACCAAATTCACGACCCCGGAGAGCAGTTCTTC CASNQIHDPGEQFF
NA NA TRBJ1-1 TRBV7-9 13 TGTGCCAGCAGCTTAGCACACCTTGATGAAGCTTTCTTT CASSLAHLDEAFF
few NA TRBJ2-7 TRBV29-1 13 TGCAGCGTTGAGGAGGAGCATTCCTACGAGCAGTACTTC CSVEEEHSYEQYF
few TRBD2 TRBJ2-5 TRBV6-6 15 TGTGCCAGCAGTTACAACGGCGGGGGGCAAGAGACCCAGTACTTC CASSYNGGGQETQYF
NA TRBD2 TRBJ2-5 TRBV6-2/TRBV6-3 17 TGTGCCAGCAGTCAGACACCGGGACTACCGACCCAAGAGACCCAGTACTTC CASSQTPGLPTQETQYF
many NA TRBJ2-7 TRBV19 15 TGTGCCAGTAGTATAGTTGCAGGGAACGCCTACGAGCAGTACTTC CASSIVAGNAYEQYF
many NA TRBJ2-5 TRBV11-2 16 TGTGCCAGCAGCTTAGTATTCAAGGGGCGCGGGGAGACCCAGTACTTC CASSLVFKGRGETQYF
many NA TRBJ2-1 TRBV27 16 TGTGCCAGCAGTTTATCGTCCCCCGGGCCCTACAATGAGCAGTTCTTC CASSLSSPGPYNEQFF
many TRBD2 TRBJ2-7 TRBV2 16 TGTGCCAGCAGGAGCCTTGCTTCTAGCGGGGGATACGAGCAGTACTTC CASRSLASSGGYEQYF
many TRBD1 TRBJ2-1 TRBV5-1 14 TGCGCCAGCGATTGGGGGACAGGGCCCAATGAGCAGTTCTTC CASDWGTGPNEQFF
many NA TRBJ2-7 TRBV5-1 13 TGCGCCAGCAGCCCGCGACAGTCCTACGAGCAGTACTTC CASSPRQSYEQYF
NA TRBD1 TRBJ1-6 TRBV28 15 TGTGCCAGCATCAACTGGACAGGGGTTAATTCACCCCTCCACTTT CASINWTGVNSPLHF
NA NA TRBJ1-2 TRBV4-1 16 TGCGCCAGCAGCCAAGATTTGGGGGGACCGAACTATGGCTACACCTTC CASSQDLGGPNYGYTF
NA NA TRBJ2-3 TRBV6-1 15 TGTGCCAGCAGAGCTGGGATTTCTAGCACAGATACGCAGTATTTT CASRAGISSTDTQYF
few NA TRBJ1-2 TRBV10-2 13 TGCGCCAGCAGTGAGCCCCAAGAGAGGGGCTACACCTTC CASSEPQERGYTF
many NA TRBJ1-5 TRBV27 16 TGTGCCAGCAGTTTATCGGGGGGCGCCGACAATCAGCCCCAGCATTTT CASSLSGGADNQPQHF
NA TRBD1 TRBJ1-2 TRBV2 13 TGTGCCACTCTGGGGACAGGGTTCGACGGCTACACCTTC CATLGTGFDGYTF
many NA TRBJ1-1 TRBV6-1 12 TGTGCCAGCAGTGAAATTCCCCCGAGCGCTTTCTTT CASSEIPPSAFF
NA TRBD1 TRBJ2-3 TRBV6-1 16 TGTGCCAGCACCGGAACAGGGGTGTGGGGCACAGATACGCAGTATTTT CASTGTGVWGTDTQYF
NA NA TRBJ1-3 TRBV5-1 17 TGCGCCAGCAGCTTGGCGCCCACAAAACACTCTGGAAACACCATATATTTT CASSLAPTKHSGNTIYF
many NA TRBJ1-2 TRBV5-6 12 TGTGCCAGCAGCTCGCTAGATTATGGCTACACCTTC CASSSLDYGYTF
many NA TRBJ2-7 TRBV20-1 14 TGCAGTGCTAGACCTTCCTGGAGCAACGGCGGGCAGTACTTC CSARPSWSNGGQYF
many TRBD1 TRBJ1-4 TRBV5-1 15 TGCGCCAGCAGTGATTCAGGGGGAGGCGGAGAAAAACTGTTTTTT CASSDSGGGGEKLFF
many NA TRBJ2-2 TRBV11-3 16 TGTGCCAGCTCTGTAGGATCGACGTCCTCCGGCGGGGAGCTGTTTTTT CASSVGSTSSGGELFF
many NA TRBJ1-2 TRBV20-1 15 TGCAGTGCTAGAGGGCCCTGGGCAGAATCTTATGGCTACACCTTC CSARGPWAESYGYTF
many NA TRBJ2-3 TRBV5-1 14 TGCGCCAGCAGCTGGGGCGGGACCGCAGATACGCAGTATTTT CASSWGGTADTQYF
few NA TRBJ1-5 TRBV12-3/TRBV12-4 15 TGTGCCAGCAGTTTATGGCTGGGGCGATTTCAGCCCCAGCATTTT CASSLWLGRFQPQHF
many TRBD2 TRBJ2-1 TRBV27 17 TGTGCCAGCAGTCGAAACTTACTAGCGGGGTCGGGGAATGAGCAGTTCTTC CASSRNLLAGSGNEQFF
few NA TRBJ2-7 TRBV29-1 13 TGCAGCGTAGCCACCGTGGGTGTATACGAGCAGTACTTC CSVATVGVYEQYF
NA TRBD1 TRBJ1-2 TRBV6-4 16 TGTGCCAGCAGTCGGGACAGGGGAGTGGATTACTATGGCTACACCTTC CASSRDRGVDYYGYTF
many NA TRBJ2-1 TRBV6-1 13 TGTGCCAGCAGTGAGCCAGCACAAAATGAGCAGTTCTTC CASSEPAQNEQFF
many NA TRBJ2-1 TRBV20-1 14 TGCAGTGCTAGTCTGGGAGCCTTCTACAATGAGCAGTTCTTC CSASLGAFYNEQFF
NA TRBD2 TRBJ2-6 TRBV4-1 18 TGCGCCAGCAGCCAAGCGGGAGGACGGACCTCTGGGGCCAACGTCCTGACTTTC CASSQAGGRTSGANVLTF
many TRBD1 TRBJ2-7 TRBV7-2 14 TGTGCCAGCAGCGCTTGGGACAGGTCATACGAGCAGTACTTC CASSAWDRSYEQYF
many NA TRBJ2-7 TRBV6-1 14 TGTGCCAGCAGGCTTACAGTCTACTCCTACGAGCAGTACTTC CASRLTVYSYEQYF
few NA TRBJ2-1 TRBV3-1 16 TGTGCCAGCAGCCCCGCAGAAGCGGCCTTTAACAATGAGCAGTTCTTC CASSPAEAAFNNEQFF
NA NA TRBJ1-1 TRBV18 13 TGTGCCAGCTCACCTTACAAGAACACTGAAGCTTTCTTT CASSPYKNTEAFF